This entry is about one T cell receptor (beta chain). The data stem from a study of blood T cell repertoires in COVID-19. V lost 3 bases to trimming and J lost 6 bases; unmatched junction nucleotides: 7. The CDR3 spans 14 residues. Germline V lookup: CDR1 KGHSH, CDR2 LQKENI. Generated by immunoSEQ multiplex PCR, the TCRdb table keeps only in-frame clones and is missing some. The table lists around 340,000 clones, 88% of them singletons. The material sequenced was PBMCs or T cells enriched from blood (not recorded which). J is TRBJ2-7 and V is TRBV18; 8 nucleotides align to TRBD1. This sequence was found in a woman aged 25 to 39 who had been exposed to COVID-19. The CDR3 reads CASSPRAGGAEQYF. The CDR3 DNA reads as TGTGCCAGCTCACCCAGGGCAGGGGGCGCCGAGCAGTACTTC.